This T cell receptor beta chain was documented in a study of T cell repertoires in cytomegalovirus infection. Study-wide background: Indications came from public TCR beta signatures; they pointed to CMV infection and to a matching HLA type. The study, taken as a whole, reports: In two of eight donors, the top clonotype was HLA-C-restricted CMV-specific. Identification of carriers of CMV plus the relevant HLA was performed using cumulative public TCR beta family frequency.

In its sample, this clonotype was seen a few times. Its antigen remains unknown. TCRdb re-called the reads through MiXCR, storing one row per CDR3 protein. The repertoire holds around 740,000 distinct CDR3 sequences, with less than 40% as singletons. This CDR3 spans 15 amino acids. The ends lost 8 bases at V and 7 bases at J; junction bases unmatched: 15. Germline assignment: CDR1 MNHNS and CDR2 SASEGT. The source is a human donor in good health (CMV status not recorded). Some clones in this sample may be carry-over from other donors' samples. Specimen: PBMCs. The chain is built from TRBV6-1 and TRBJ2-7; 9 bases line up with TRBD1. The DNA of the CDR3 is TGTGCCAGCGTAATGGGACAGGGAGTATTAGGGGAGCAGTACTTC. It yields the protein CASVMGQGVLGEQYF.